This section outlines one T cell receptor (beta chain) sequence together with its context. The sample originates from a study of blood T cell repertoires in COVID-19. About the study: COVID-19 samples, acute and convalescent, were from the United States, Italy and Spain. PBMCs, B-cell-depleted T cells, or T cells provided the cDNA or gDNA that made up the material.

Cohort 3 recovered donors had two negative PCRs, clearance, or symptom resolution. The junction had 7 bases not matched to a gene; V was cut back by 4 bases and J by 6 bases. Looked up from germline, CDR1 is LGHDT and CDR2 is YNNKEL (reference sequence). The CDR3 consists of 15 residues. As originally analysed: Reference gene primers were amplified, and this amplification served to estimate nucleated cell counts. Sequenced by immunoSEQ multiplex PCR; TCRdb stores in-frame clones only, minus some. That table is the source of V, J and clone size, and D and trimming were worked out from the DNA. Among about 310,000 clones listed, over 75% were seen once.

Input material: PBMCs or T cells enriched from blood (not recorded which). The chain uses TRBV3-1 (or the pseudogene TRBV3-2) and TRBJ2-7; 12 bases are shared with TRBD2. This TCR was sampled from a woman aged 40 to 50 who had recovered from COVID-19. The CDR3 spells CASSRLAGVGVEQYF. CDR3 nucleotides: TGTGCCAGCAGCCGACTAGCGGGAGTGGGGGTCGAGCAGTACTTC.